This T cell receptor beta chain is drawn from a study of cytomegalovirus exposure and HLA in healthy donors. The PCR had 60 Vbeta and 13 Jbeta primers. In the authors' methods: Per a later analysis, the number of unique TCR beta chains was some 80 million, of which around 9.9 million were shared. Data came from immunoSEQ multiplex PCR; TCRdb stores just in-frame clones and leaves some out. The V and J calls and clone size are taken from that table; D and trimming were inferred from the DNA. The profile shows about 120,000 clones, about 8.6% of them singletons. Findings and caveats of the study: The authors reported that TCR beta sequences could predict HLA-A and HLA-B alleles. These predictions were accurate for most subjects in the first cohort. V- and J-gene trimming in TCR beta was tied to a missense DCLRE1C variant by an analysis performed later.

This clone appeared a few times. The antigen is not known. The sequenced material came from PBMCs. This receptor was taken from a middle-aged woman in good health and CMV-seropositive.

CDR3 region: CASSPGTGTNEKLFF. The CDR3 nucleotides read TGTGCCAGCAGCCCTGGCACAGGGACTAATGAAAAACTGTTTTTT. This sequence joins TRBV5-4 and TRBJ1-4, with D possibly being TRBD1 (6 bases). CDR3 length equals 15 residues. In germline, CDR1 is SGHNT, CDR2 YYREEE (reference sequence). The germline V and J ends were trimmed by 4 bases and 2 bases, with 12 bases remaining between them. Full variable domain (rest looked up from reference TRBV5-4 and TRBJ1-4): ETGVTQSPTHLIKTRGQQVTLRCSSQSGHNTVSWYQQALGQGPQFIFQYYREEENGRGNFPPRFSGLQFPNYSSELNVNALELDDSALYLCASSPGTGTNEKLFFGSGTQLSVL.